This T cell receptor (beta chain) was obtained from a study of T cells in Graves' hyperthyroidism and ophthalmopathy. Study-wide findings and caveats: It was a median about 6 months before onset that the model predicted ophthalmopathy.

With 6 bases removed from V and 8 bases from J, the gap between germline ends came to 25 bases. The CDR3 has 17 residues. The study excluded patients with uncontrolled infection, other autoimmune disease, pregnancy or lactation. Used for diagnoses were clinical symptoms, serum thyroxine and TRAb, thyroid ultrasound and orbital computed tomography. Comment on this clonotype: The antigen is unknown.

RNA transcripts provided the source from which TCR beta CDR3 regions were amplified. HTBI primers were employed in a first-round RT-PCR of the TCR CDR3. TCRdb analysed the multiplex PCR reads with MiXCR anew, one entry per CDR3 protein. Among hundreds of thousands of distinct CDR3 sequences listed, approximately 40% were seen once. The gene calls are TRBV12-3 or TRBV12-4 and TRBJ1-4, with a weak D call TRBD1 (5 bases). The receptor was isolated from a woman in her 40s with Graves' hyperthyroidism. The sequencing sample was made of blood. CDR3 loop: CASSQEGSGGFVEKLFF. The CDR3 bases are TGTGCCAGCAGCCAAGAGGGGTCTGGAGGATTTGTCGAAAAACTGTTTTTT.